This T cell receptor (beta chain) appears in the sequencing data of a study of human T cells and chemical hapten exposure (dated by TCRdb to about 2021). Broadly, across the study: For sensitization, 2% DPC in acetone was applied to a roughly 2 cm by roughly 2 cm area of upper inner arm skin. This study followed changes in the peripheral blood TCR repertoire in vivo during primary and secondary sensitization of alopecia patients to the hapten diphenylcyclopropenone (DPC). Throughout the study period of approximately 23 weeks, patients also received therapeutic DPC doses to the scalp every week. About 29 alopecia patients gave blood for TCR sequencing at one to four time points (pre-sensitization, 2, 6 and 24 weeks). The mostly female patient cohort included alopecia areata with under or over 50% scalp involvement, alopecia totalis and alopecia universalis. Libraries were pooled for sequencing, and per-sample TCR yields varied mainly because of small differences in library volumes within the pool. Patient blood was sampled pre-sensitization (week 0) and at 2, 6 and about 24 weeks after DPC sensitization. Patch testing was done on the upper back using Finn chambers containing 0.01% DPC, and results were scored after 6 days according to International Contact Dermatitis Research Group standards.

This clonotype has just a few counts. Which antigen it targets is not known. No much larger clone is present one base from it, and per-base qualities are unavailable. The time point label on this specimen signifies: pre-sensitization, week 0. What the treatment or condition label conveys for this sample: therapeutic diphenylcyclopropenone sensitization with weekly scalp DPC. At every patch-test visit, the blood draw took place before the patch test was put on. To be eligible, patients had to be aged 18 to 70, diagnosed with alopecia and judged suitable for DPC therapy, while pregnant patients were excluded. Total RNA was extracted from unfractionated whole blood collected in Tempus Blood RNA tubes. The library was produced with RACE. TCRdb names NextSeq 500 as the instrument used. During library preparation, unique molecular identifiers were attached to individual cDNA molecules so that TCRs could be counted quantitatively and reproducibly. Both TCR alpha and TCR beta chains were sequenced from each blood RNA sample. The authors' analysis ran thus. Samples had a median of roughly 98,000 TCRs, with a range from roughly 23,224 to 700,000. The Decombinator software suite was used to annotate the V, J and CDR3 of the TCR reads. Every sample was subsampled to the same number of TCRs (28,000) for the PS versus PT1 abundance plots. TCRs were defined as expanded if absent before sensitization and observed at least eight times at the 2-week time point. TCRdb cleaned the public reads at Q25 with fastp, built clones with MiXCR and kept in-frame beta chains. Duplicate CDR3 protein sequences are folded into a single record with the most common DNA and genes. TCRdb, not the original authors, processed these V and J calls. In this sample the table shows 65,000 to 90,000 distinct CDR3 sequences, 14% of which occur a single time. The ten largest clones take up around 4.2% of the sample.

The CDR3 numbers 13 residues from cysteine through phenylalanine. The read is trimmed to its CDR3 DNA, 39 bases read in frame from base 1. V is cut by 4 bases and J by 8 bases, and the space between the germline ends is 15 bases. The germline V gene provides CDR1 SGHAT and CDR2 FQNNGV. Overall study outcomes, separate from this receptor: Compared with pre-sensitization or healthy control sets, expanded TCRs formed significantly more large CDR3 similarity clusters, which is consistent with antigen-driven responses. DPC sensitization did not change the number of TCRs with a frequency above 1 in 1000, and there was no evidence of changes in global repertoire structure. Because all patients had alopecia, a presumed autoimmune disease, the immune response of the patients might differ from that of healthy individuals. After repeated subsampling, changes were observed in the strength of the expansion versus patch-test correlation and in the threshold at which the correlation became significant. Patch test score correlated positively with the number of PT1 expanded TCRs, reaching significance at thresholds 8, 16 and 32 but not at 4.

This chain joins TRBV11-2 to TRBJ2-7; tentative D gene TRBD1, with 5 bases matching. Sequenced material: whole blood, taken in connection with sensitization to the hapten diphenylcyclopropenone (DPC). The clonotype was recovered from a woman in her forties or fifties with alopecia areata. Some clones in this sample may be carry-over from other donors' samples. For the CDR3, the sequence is CASSSAKGPKQYF. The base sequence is TGTGCCAGCAGCTCCGCGAAGGGGCCGAAGCAGTACTTC.